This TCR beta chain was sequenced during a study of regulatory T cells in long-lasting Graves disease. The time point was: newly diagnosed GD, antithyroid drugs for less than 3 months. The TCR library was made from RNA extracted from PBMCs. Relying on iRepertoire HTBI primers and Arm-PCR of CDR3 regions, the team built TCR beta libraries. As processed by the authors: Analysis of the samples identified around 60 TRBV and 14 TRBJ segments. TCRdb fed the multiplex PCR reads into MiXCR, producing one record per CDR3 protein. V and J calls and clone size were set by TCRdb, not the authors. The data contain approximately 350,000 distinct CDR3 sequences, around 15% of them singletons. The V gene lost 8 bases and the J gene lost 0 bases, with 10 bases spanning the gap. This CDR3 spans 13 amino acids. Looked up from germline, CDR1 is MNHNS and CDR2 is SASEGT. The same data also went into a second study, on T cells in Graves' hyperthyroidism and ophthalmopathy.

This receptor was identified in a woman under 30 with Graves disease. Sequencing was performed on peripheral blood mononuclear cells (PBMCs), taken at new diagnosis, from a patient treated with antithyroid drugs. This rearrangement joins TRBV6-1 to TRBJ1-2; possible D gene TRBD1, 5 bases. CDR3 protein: CASSGGSNYGYTF. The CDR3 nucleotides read TGTGCCAGCTCGGGGGGTTCTAACTATGGCTACACCTTC.